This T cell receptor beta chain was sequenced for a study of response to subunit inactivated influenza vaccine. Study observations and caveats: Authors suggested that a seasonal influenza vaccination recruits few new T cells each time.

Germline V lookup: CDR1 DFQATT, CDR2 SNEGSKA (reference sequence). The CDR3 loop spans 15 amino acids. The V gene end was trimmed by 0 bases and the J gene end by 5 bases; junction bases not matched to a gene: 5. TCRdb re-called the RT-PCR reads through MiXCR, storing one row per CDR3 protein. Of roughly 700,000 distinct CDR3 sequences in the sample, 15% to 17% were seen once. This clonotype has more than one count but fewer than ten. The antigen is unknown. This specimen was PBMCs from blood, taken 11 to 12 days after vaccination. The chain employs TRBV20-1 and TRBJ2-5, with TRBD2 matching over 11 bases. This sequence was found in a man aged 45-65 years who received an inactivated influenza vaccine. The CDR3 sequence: CSARDWGTSGETQYF. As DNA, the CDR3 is TGCAGTGCTAGAGATTGGGGGACTAGCGGTGAGACCCAGTACTTC.